This is a list of T cell receptor beta chains from one sample in a study of blood T cell repertoires in COVID-19. Repertoires were generated with immunoSEQ multiplex PCR, while TCRdb's copy carries only in-frame clones and drops some. The data contain about 94,000 clones, roughly 80% of them singletons. The sequencing sample was made of peripheral blood. The origin of the receptors is a man in his sixties with acute or convalescent COVID-19. Each CDR3 is given with its conserved first and last residue. The D gene is left open where the match is weak. For some rows the clone size is stated as once, few or many, or as a class when expanded; others skip it.

D gene | J gene | clone size | CDR3 length | V gene | CDR3 DNA | CDR3 protein
- | TRBJ2-2 | - | 16 | TRBV19 | TGTGCCAGTAGTATAAGTGAGAGCGGATACACCGGGGAGCTGTTTTTT | CASSISESGYTGELFF
- | TRBJ2-7 | - | 14 | TRBV7-7 | TGTGCTAGCAGCTTAGCGCCAGGGGACTACGAGCAGTACTTC | CASSLAPGDYEQYF
TRBD1 | TRBJ1-1 | - | 14 | TRBV6-1 | TGTGCCAGCAGTGAAGCTTACAGGGGCCTTGGAGCTTTCTTT | CASSEAYRGLGAFF
TRBD1 | TRBJ2-3 | - | 15 | TRBV5-8 | TGTGCCAGCAGCCCGATGGACAGGGACACAGATACGCAGTATTTT | CASSPMDRDTDTQYF
- | TRBJ2-2 | - | 12 | TRBV12-3/TRBV12-4 | TGTGCCTCAGGCGCCAACACCGGGGAGCTGTTTTTT | CASGANTGELFF
TRBD1 | TRBJ1-1 | - | 14 | TRBV19 | TGTGCCAGTAGTTCCGGGACAGGGATCGCTGAAGCTTTCTTT | CASSSGTGIAEAFF
- | TRBJ2-7 | - | 17 | TRBV5-1 | TGCGCCAGCAGCTTGGGTCTGGCCAGGGCCTCCTCCTACGAGCAGTACTTC | CASSLGLARASSYEQYF
- | TRBJ2-2 | - | 14 | TRBV29-1 | TGCAGCGTAGAGACAGGAGGAATCACCGGGGAGCTGTTTTTT | CSVETGGITGELFF
TRBD1 | TRBJ1-2 | - | 14 | TRBV24-1 | TGTGCCACCAGTGATTCAGGGGGCGCGGGCGGCTACACCTTC | CATSDSGGAGGYTF
TRBD2 | TRBJ2-7 | few | 16 | TRBV7-2 | TGTGCCAGCAGCGTTACGACTAGCGGGGGGACCTACGAGCAGTACTTC | CASSVTTSGGTYEQYF
- | TRBJ2-1 | - | 16 | TRBV6-2/TRBV6-3 | TGTGCCAGCAGTTTTACCAGGATCCCCCCCTACAATGAGCAGTTCTTC | CASSFTRIPPYNEQFF
- | TRBJ1-5 | - | 14 | TRBV6-1 | TGTGCCAGCAGTTCCCGACAGAGCAATCAGCCCCAGCATTTT | CASSSRQSNQPQHF
- | TRBJ1-2 | once | 12 | TRBV10-1 | TGCGCCAGCAGGACAGTGAACTATGGCTACACCTTC | CASRTVNYGYTF